This T cell receptor beta chain is drawn from a study of T cell changes during pregnancy in multiple sclerosis. This table comes from immunoSEQ multiplex PCR, and its TCRdb copy is limited to in-frame clones, with some not included. The sample yields over 45,000 clones, 80% to 95% seen once. From germline, CDR1 is SEHNR and CDR2 FQNEAQ (reference sequence). This CDR3 has 15 amino acids. V lost 6 bases and J 3 bases, leaving 12 bases between the germline ends. The chain combines TRBV7-9 with TRBJ2-6, with D maybe TRBD1 (5 bases). The clonotype was recovered from a female donor with multiple sclerosis, enrolled in a pregnancy study. The sample consisted of CD4+ T cells from peripheral blood mononuclear cells, taken after pregnancy. The CDR3 nucleotides are TGTGCCAGCAGGGCAGGGCCTGGTGGGGCCAACGTCCTGACTTTC. Translated, it gives CASRAGPGGANVLTF.